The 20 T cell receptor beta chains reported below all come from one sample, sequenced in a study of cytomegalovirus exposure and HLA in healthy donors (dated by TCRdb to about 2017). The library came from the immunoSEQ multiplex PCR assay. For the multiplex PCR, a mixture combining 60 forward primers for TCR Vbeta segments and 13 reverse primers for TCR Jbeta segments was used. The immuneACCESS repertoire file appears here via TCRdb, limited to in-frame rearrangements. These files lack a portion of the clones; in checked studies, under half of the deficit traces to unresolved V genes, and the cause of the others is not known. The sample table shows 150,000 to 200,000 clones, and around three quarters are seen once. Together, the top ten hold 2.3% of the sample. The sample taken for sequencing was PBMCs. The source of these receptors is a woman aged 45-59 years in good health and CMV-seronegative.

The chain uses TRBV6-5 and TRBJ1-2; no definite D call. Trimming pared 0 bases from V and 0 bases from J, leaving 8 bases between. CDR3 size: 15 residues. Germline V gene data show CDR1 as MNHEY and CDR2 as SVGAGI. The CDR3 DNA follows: TGTGCCAGCAGTTACTCGAGGGCACCTAACTATGGCTACACCTTC. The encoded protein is CASSYSRAPNYGYTF.

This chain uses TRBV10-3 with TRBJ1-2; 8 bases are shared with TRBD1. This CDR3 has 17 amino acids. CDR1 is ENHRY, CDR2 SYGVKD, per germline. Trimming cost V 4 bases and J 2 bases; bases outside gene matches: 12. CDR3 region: CAISAHDRGQINYGYTF. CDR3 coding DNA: TGTGCCATCAGTGCCCACGACAGGGGTCAAATCAACTATGGCTACACCTTC.

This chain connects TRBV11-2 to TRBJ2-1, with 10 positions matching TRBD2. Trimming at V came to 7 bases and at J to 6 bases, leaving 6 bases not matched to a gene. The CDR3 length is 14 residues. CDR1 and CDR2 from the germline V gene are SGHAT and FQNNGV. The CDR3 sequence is CASNLAGAFNEQFF. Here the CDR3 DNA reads TGTGCCAGCAATCTAGCGGGAGCGTTCAATGAGCAGTTCTTC.

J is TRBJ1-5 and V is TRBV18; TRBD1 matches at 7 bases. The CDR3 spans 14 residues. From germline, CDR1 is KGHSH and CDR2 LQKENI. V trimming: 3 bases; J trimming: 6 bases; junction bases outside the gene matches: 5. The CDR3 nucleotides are TGTGCCAGCTCACCGAGCCAGGGGGTTCAGCCCCAGCATTTT. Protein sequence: CASSPSQGVQPQHF.

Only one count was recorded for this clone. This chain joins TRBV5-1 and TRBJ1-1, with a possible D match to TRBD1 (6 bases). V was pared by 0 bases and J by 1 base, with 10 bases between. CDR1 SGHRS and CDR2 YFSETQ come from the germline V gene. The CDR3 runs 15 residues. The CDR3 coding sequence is TGCGCCAGCAGCTTGGGGGACACAGGGAACACTGAAGCTTTCTTT. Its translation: CASSLGDTGNTEAFF.

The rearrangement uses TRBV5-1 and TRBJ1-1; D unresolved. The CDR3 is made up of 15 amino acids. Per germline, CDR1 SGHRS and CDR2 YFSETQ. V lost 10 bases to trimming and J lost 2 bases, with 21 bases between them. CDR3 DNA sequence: TGCGCCTCAGCCCAAAATTGGGCAGCCAACACTGAAGCTTTCTTT. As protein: CASAQNWAANTEAFF.

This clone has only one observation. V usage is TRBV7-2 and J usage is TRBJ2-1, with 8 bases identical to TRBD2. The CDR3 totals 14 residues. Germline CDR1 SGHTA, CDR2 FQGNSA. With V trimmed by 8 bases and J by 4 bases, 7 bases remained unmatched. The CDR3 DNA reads TGTGCCAGCCGGCCGGGAGGGCCATACAATGAGCAGTTCTTC. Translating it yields CASRPGGPYNEQFF.

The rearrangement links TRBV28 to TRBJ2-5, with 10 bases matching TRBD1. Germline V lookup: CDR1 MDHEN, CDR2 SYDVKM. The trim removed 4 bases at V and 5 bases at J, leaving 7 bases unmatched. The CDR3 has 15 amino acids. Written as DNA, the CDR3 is TGTGCCAGCAGTTGGGACAGGGGCTTCGGGGAGACCCAGTACTTC. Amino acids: CASSWDRGFGETQYF.

The CDR3 region has the DNA TGTGCCAGCAGCGTAGCGACAGGGACAGGTAAAAGCTCCTACAATGAGCAGTTCTTC. It encodes CASSVATGTGKSSYNEQFF. The rearrangement links TRBV9 to TRBJ2-1; 8 nucleotides agree with TRBD1. Unmatched junction bases numbered 11, after V lost 0 bases and J lost 0 bases. CDR1 and CDR2 (germline): SGDLS, YYNGEE. This CDR3 spans 19 amino acids.

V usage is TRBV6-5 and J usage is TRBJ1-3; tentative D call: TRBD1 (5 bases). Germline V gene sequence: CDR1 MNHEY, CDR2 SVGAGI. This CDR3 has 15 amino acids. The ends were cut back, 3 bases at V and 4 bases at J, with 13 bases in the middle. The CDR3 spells CASSYLQGGGNTIYF. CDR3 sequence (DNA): TGTGCCAGCAGTTATCTTCAGGGTGGAGGAAACACCATATATTTT.

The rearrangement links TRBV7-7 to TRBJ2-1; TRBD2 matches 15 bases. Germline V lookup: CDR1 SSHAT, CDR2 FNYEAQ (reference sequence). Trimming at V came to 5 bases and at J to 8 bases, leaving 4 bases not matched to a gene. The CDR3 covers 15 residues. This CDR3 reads CASSPGLAGGYEQFF. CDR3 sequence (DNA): TGTGCCAGCAGCCCGGGACTAGCGGGGGGATATGAGCAGTTCTTC.

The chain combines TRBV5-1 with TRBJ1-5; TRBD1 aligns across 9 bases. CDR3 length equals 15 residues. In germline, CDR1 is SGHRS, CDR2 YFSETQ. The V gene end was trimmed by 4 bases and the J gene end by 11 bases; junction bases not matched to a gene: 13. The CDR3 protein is CASSPTGGRLGAQHF. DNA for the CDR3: TGCGCCAGCAGCCCGACAGGGGGTAGACTGGGCGCCCAGCATTTT.

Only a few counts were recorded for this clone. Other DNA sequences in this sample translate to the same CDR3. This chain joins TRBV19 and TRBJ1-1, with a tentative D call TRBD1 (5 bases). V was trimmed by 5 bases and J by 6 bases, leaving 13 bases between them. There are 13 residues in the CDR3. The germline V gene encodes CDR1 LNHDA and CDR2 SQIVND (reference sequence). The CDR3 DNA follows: TGTGCCAGTAGTGGTCGGGGAGGGGCTGAAGCTTTCTTT. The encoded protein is CASSGRGGAEAFF.

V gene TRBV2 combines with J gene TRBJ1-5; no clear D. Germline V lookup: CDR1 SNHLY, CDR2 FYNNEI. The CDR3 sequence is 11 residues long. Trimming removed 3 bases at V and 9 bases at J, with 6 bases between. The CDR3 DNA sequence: TGTGCCAGCAGTGAGGGGAGGCCCCAGCATTTT. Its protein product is CASSEGRPQHF. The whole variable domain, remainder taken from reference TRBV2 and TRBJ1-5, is EPEVTQTPSHQVTQMGQEVILRCVPISNHLYFYWYRQILGQKVEFLVSFYNNEISEKSEIFDDQFSVERPDGSNFTLKIRSTKLEDSAMYFCASSEGRPQHFGDGTRLSIL.

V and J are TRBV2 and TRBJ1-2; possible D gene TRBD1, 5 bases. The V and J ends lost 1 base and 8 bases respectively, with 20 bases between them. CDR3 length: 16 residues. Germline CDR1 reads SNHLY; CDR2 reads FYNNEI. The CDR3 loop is CASSEEKGATAQGYTF. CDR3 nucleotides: TGTGCCAGCAGTGAAGAAAAAGGGGCAACGGCGCAGGGCTACACCTTC.

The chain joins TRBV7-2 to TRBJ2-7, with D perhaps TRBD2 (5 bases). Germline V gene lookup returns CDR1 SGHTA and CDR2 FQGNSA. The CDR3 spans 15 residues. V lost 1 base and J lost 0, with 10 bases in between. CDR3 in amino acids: CASSLEPGISYEQYF. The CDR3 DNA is TGTGCCAGCAGCTTAGAACCGGGAATCTCCTACGAGCAGTACTTC.

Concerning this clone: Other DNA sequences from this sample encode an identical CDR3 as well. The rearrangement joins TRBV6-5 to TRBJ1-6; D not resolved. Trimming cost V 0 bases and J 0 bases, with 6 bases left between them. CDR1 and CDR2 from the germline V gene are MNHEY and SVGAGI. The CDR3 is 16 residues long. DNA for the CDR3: TGTGCCAGCAGTTACTCTGCTAGCTCCTATAATTCACCCCTCCACTTT. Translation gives CASSYSASSYNSPLHF.

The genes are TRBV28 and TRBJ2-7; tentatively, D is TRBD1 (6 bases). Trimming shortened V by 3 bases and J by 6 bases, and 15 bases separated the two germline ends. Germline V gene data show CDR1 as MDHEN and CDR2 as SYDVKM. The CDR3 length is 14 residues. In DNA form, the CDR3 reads TGTGCCAGCAGTTTGGTTCAGGGGTCCGCCGAGCAGTACTTC. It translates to CASSLVQGSAEQYF.

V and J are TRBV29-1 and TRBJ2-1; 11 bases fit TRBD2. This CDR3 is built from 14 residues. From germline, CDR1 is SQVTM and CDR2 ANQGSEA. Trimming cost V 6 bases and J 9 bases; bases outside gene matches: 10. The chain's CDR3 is CSVAGTSGTSEQFF. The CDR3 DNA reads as TGCAGCGTGGCCGGGACTAGCGGTACTAGTGAGCAGTTCTTC.

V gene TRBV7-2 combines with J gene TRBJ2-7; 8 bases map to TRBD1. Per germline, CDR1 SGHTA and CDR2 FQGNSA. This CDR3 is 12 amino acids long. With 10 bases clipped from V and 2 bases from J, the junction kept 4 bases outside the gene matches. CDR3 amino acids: CATRQGTYEQYF. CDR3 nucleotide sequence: TGTGCCACCAGACAGGGGACCTACGAGCAGTACTTC.